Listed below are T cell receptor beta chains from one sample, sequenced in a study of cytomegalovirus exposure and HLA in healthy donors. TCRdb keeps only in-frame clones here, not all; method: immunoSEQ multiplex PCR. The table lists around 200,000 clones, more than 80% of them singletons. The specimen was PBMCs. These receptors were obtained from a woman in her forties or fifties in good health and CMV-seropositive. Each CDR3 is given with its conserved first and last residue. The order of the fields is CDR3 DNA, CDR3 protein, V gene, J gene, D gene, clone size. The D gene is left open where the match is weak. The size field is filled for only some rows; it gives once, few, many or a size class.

TGTGCCAGCAGAGGGGGCGGATTAACGAACACTGAAGCTTTCTTT	CASRGGGLTNTEAFF	TRBV7-8	TRBJ1-1	TRBD1	-
TGTGCCAAGGCGTCGGAGGGGCCCACAGAGACCCAGTACTTC	CAKASEGPTETQYF	TRBV2	TRBJ2-5	-	-
TGTGCCAGCAGCTTACGAACGGGTACCTATGGCTACACCTTC	CASSLRTGTYGYTF	TRBV7-8	TRBJ1-2	-	once
TGTGCCAGCAGCTTAATTACAGGGTACACTGAAGCTTTCTTT	CASSLITGYTEAFF	TRBV7-2	TRBJ1-1	-	-
TGTGCCAGCTCACCAATTGCAGGGAACCTATACAATGAGCAGTTCTTC	CASSPIAGNLYNEQFF	TRBV18	TRBJ2-1	-	-
TGTGCCAGCAGCTTAGCCGGGACATCGTCCTACAATGAGCAGTTCTTC	CASSLAGTSSYNEQFF	TRBV7-3	TRBJ2-1	-	-
TGTGCCGGATCAATAACAGCTACCAACACTGAAGCTTTCTTT	CAGSITATNTEAFF	TRBV2	TRBJ1-1	-	-
TGTGCCAGCAGTCCGAGGGGGGGTGAAAAACTGTTTTTT	CASSPRGGEKLFF	TRBV6-5	TRBJ1-4	-	-
TGTGCCAGCAGTCAGGCAGCAGGACTAGACTACGAGCAGTACTTC	CASSQAAGLDYEQYF	TRBV6-1	TRBJ2-7	TRBD2	-
TGTGCCAGCAGTTCCGAGGGGCGGGGTACCTATGGCTACACCTTC	CASSSEGRGTYGYTF	TRBV6-1	TRBJ1-2	-	-
TGCGCCAGCAGCCAATTTTCCAGGGCGGACACTGAAGCTTTCTTT	CASSQFSRADTEAFF	TRBV4-1	TRBJ1-1	-	-
TGTGCCAGCAGCACATCGCCGTCAGGGTCCTACGAGCAGTACTTC	CASSTSPSGSYEQYF	TRBV7-2	TRBJ2-7	-	-
TGTGCCAGCAGTGAAAATCGTTCACCCCTCCACTTT	CASSENRSPLHF	TRBV25-1	TRBJ1-6	-	-
TGTGCCATCAGTGAGCGGGGGTATGATTCACCCCTCCACTTT	CAISERGYDSPLHF	TRBV10-3	TRBJ1-6	-	once
TGTGCCAGCAGCAAGGGGACAGTGGACACCGGGGAGCTGTTTTTT	CASSKGTVDTGELFF	TRBV5-4	TRBJ2-2	TRBD1	few
TGTGCCAGCAGGAGAAGCGGGGGGACCCTCACAGATACGCAGTATTTT	CASRRSGGTLTDTQYF	TRBV7-2	TRBJ2-3	TRBD2	-
TGTGCCAGCAGCTCCCAAGGGGATTCACCCCTCCACTTT	CASSSQGDSPLHF	TRBV11-1	TRBJ1-6	-	few
TGTGCCAGCAGCTTAGTTGGGACAGGGGCTCTACACTCTGGAAACACCATATATTTT	CASSLVGTGALHSGNTIYF	TRBV7-8	TRBJ1-3	TRBD1	-
TGTGCCAGCAGCTTAAACCCGGCAGGGACCGGGGAGCTGTTTTTT	CASSLNPAGTGELFF	TRBV7-3	TRBJ2-2	-	-
TGTGCCAGCAGCGGCGACAGGGGGCGTTCGAACACTGAAGCTTTCTTT	CASSGDRGRSNTEAFF	TRBV5-6	TRBJ1-1	TRBD1	-
TGTGCCAGCTCCCCGGAGCCTGACTACGAGCAGTACTTC	CASSPEPDYEQYF	TRBV18	TRBJ2-7	-	-
TGTGCCAGCAGCTTAGTTAGATTTAATGAAAAACTGTTTTTT	CASSLVRFNEKLFF	TRBV11-2	TRBJ1-4	-	-
TGCGCCAGCAGCTTGGTGGCGGGGGGTACCGGGGAGCTGTTTTTT	CASSLVAGGTGELFF	TRBV5-1	TRBJ2-2	TRBD2	-
TGTGCCAGTAGTATACTTGAGGCCCAGCCCCAGCATTTT	CASSILEAQPQHF	TRBV19	TRBJ1-5	-	-
TGTGCCAGCAGTTACAACTTCCCCTACGAGCAGTACTTC	CASSYNFPYEQYF	TRBV6-6	TRBJ2-7	-	-
TGTGCCAGCAGTGAAGGGGGGACTAGCGGGGGGCAAGAGACCCAGTACTTC	CASSEGGTSGGQETQYF	TRBV2	TRBJ2-5	TRBD2	-